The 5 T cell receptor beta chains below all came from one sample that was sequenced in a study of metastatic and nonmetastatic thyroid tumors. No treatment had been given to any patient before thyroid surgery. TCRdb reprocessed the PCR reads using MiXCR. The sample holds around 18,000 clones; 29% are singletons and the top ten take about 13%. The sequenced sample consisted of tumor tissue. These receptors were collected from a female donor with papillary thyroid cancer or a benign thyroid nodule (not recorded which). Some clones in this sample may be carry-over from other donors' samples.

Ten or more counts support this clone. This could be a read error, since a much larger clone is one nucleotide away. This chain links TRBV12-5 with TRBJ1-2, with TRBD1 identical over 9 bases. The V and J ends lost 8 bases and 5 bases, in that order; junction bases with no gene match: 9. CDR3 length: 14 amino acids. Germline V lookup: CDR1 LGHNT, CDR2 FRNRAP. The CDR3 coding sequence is TGTGCTAGTACTGAACAGGGGGCGCGGTATGGCTACACCTTC. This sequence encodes CASTEQGARYGYTF.

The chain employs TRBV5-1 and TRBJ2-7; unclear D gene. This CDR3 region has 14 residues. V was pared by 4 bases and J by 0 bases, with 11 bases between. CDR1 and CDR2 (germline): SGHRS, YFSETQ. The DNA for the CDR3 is TGCGCCAGCAGCCCAGCGAGGAGCTCCTACGAGCAGTACTTC. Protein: CASSPARSSYEQYF.

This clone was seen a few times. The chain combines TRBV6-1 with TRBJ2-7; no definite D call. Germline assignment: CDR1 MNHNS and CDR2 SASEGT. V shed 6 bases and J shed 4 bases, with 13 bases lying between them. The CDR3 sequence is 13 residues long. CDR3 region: CASRLGPMYEQYF. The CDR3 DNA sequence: TGTGCCAGCAGACTCGGGCCAATGTACGAGCAGTACTTC.

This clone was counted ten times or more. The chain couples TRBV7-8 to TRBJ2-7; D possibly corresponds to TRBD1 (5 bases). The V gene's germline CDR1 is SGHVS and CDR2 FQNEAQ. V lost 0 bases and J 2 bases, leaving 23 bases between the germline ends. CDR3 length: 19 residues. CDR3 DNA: TGTGCCAGCAGCTTAGCGCGTTCAGGGCGTCGCACCAATACCTACGAGCAGTACTTC. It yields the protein CASSLARSGRRTNTYEQYF.

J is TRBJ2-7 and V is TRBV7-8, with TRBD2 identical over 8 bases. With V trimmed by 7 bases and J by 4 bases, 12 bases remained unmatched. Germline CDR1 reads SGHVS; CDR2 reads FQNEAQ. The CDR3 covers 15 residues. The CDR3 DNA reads TGTGCCAGCACCCCACGTAATAGCGGGAAATACGAGCAGTACTTC. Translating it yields CASTPRNSGKYEQYF. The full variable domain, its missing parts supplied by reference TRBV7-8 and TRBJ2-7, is GAGVSQSPRYKVAKRGQDVALRCDPISGHVSLFWYQQALGQGPEFLTYFQNEAQLDKSGLPSDRFFAERPEGSVSTLKIQRTQQEDSAVYLCASTPRNSGKYEQYFGPGTRLTVT.